This note documents a single T cell receptor (beta chain) sequence. These data belong to a study of cytomegalovirus exposure and HLA in healthy donors. Vbeta (60) and Jbeta (13) primers were used in the PCR. Data came from immunoSEQ multiplex PCR; TCRdb stores just in-frame clones and leaves some out. The sample lists some 83,000 clones, less than 85% occurring once. This CDR3 has 13 amino acids. CDR1 is SGHNT and CDR2 is YENEEA in the germline V gene. The V end was cut by 1 base, the J end by 13 bases, with 14 bases between. This receptor was obtained from a man aged 55 to 70 in good health and CMV-seronegative. This chain uses TRBV11-3 with TRBJ2-1; possible D gene TRBD2, 7 bases. The sample comprised PBMCs. The CDR3 DNA is TGTGCCAGCAGCTTAGGACCCGGGGGGCCTCAGTTCTTC. Its protein is CASSLGPGGPQFF.